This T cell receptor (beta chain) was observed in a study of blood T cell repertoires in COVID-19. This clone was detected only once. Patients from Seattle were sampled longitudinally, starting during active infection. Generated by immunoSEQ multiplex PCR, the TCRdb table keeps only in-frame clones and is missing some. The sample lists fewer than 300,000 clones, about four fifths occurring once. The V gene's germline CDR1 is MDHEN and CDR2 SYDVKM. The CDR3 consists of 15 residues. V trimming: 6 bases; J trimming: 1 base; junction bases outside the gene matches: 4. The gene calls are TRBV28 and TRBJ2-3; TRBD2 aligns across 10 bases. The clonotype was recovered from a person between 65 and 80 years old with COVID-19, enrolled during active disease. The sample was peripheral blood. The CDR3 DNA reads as TGTGCCAGCAGGAGGACTAGCGGACGCACAGATACGCAGTATTTT. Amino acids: CASRRTSGRTDTQYF.